Listed below are T cell receptor beta chains from one sample, sequenced in a study of blood T cell repertoires in COVID-19. The protocol was immunoSEQ multiplex PCR, while the TCRdb copy is restricted to in-frame clones and leaves out a portion. The repertoire consists of a few hundred thousand clones, with 84% occurring once and the leading ten covering about 10%. Sequenced input: peripheral blood. All receptors derive from a woman older than 75 with COVID-19, enrolled during active disease. Each CDR3 is given with its conserved first and last residue. A D gene is named only where the DNA matches it firmly. Part of the rows lack a size; the others show once, few, many or a class for expanded clones.

CDR3	DNA	J	D	size	V
CASSLVGETQYF	TGTGCCAGCAGCTTAGTGGGCGAGACCCAGTACTTC	TRBJ2-5	NA	NA	TRBV7-2
CAWSGGTGDPYEQYF	TGTGCCTGGAGTGGGGGGACAGGGGATCCCTACGAGCAGTACTTC	TRBJ2-7	TRBD1	NA	TRBV30
CASSFVSGTKNIQYF	TGCGCCAGCAGCTTCGTTTCGGGGACCAAAAACATTCAGTACTTC	TRBJ2-4	NA	NA	TRBV5-1
CASNGGKFSDTQYF	TGTGCCAGCAATGGGGGCAAGTTTTCAGATACGCAGTATTTT	TRBJ2-3	NA	NA	TRBV6-5
CASSPDRARDSPLHF	TGTGCCAGCAGTCCCGACAGGGCCCGAGATTCACCCCTCCACTTT	TRBJ1-6	TRBD1	few	TRBV6-5
CSVSREGRTGELFF	TGCAGCGTTAGCAGGGAAGGGCGCACCGGGGAGCTGTTTTTT	TRBJ2-2	NA	NA	TRBV29-1
CASRRDSSGNTIYF	TGTGCCAGCCGGAGGGACAGCTCTGGAAACACCATATATTTT	TRBJ1-3	TRBD1	NA	TRBV11-2
CASSPELNTGELFF	TGTGCCAGCTCACCCGAACTTAACACCGGGGAGCTGTTTTTT	TRBJ2-2	NA	few	TRBV18
CASSFDRAGEKLFF	TGCGCCAGCAGCTTCGACAGGGCCGGTGAAAAACTGTTTTTT	TRBJ1-4	TRBD1	NA	TRBV5-1
CASSSTGFANYGYTF	TGTGCCAGCAGCTCAACAGGGTTTGCTAACTATGGCTACACCTTC	TRBJ1-2	NA	NA	TRBV7-6
CASSPEEGAYGYTF	TGTGCCAGCAGCCCCGAAGAGGGAGCCTATGGCTACACCTTC	TRBJ1-2	NA	NA	TRBV3-1/TRBV3-2
CASSGTANTEAFF	TGTGCCAGCAGCGGGACAGCGAACACTGAAGCTTTCTTT	TRBJ1-1	TRBD1	NA	TRBV6-5
CASSLSGGRYNEQFF	TGCGCCAGCAGCCTAAGCGGGGGGCGGTACAATGAGCAGTTCTTC	TRBJ2-1	TRBD2	NA	TRBV5-1
CASSRTGTSGHYNEQFF	TGTGCCAGCAGTCGAACCGGGACTAGCGGCCACTACAATGAGCAGTTCTTC	TRBJ2-1	TRBD2	few	TRBV5-4
CASSLGALWNGYTF	TGTGCCAGCAGTCTAGGGGCGCTTTGGAATGGCTACACCTTC	TRBJ1-2	NA	NA	TRBV28
CASSPGTGYEKLFF	TGTGCCAGCAGCCCCGGGACAGGGTATGAAAAACTGTTTTTT	TRBJ1-4	TRBD1	once	TRBV2
CASSMRNTEAFF	TGTGCCAGTAGTATGCGGAACACTGAAGCTTTCTTT	TRBJ1-1	NA	NA	TRBV19
CAISDPTRNTEAFF	TGTGCCATCAGTGACCCGACAAGGAACACTGAAGCTTTCTTT	TRBJ1-1	NA	NA	TRBV10-3
CASSAQGAPNEKLFF	TGTGCCAGCTCAGCCCAGGGGGCACCTAATGAAAAACTGTTTTTT	TRBJ1-4	TRBD1	NA	TRBV18
CASSFGPHRANSYEQYF	TGTGCCAGCAGCTTTGGCCCCCACAGGGCTAACTCCTACGAGCAGTACTTC	TRBJ2-7	NA	NA	TRBV7-9
CASSGTELFF	TGTGCCAGCAGCGGGACTGAGCTGTTTTTT	TRBJ2-2	NA	NA	TRBV7-9
CASSSQDRNYGYTF	TGTGCCAGTAGTTCGCAGGACAGAAACTATGGCTACACCTTC	TRBJ1-2	NA	NA	TRBV19
CASSLIPVHREENEKLFF	TGTGCCAGCAGCTTAATCCCAGTCCACAGGGAAGAAAATGAAAAACTGTTTTTT	TRBJ1-4	NA	NA	TRBV28
CASSYSGTGNQPQHF	TGTGCCAGCAGTTATTCCGGGACAGGGAATCAGCCCCAGCATTTT	TRBJ1-5	TRBD1	NA	TRBV6-2/TRBV6-3
CASSPPSSGNTIYF	TGTGCCAGCAGTCCTCCTAGCTCTGGAAACACCATATATTTT	TRBJ1-3	NA	NA	TRBV28
CAYREGTQYF	TGTGCCTACAGGGAGGGGACCCAGTACTTC	TRBJ2-5	NA	once	TRBV30
CASSLGGVKGGEAFF	TGTGCCAGCAGCTTGGGAGGGGTGAAGGGAGGTGAAGCTTTCTTT	TRBJ1-1	NA	few	TRBV7-8
CASSGGTTSYNEQFF	TGTGCCAGCAGTGGGGGGACTACCTCCTACAATGAGCAGTTCTTC	TRBJ2-1	TRBD2	NA	TRBV7-2
CASSSGLAGGGEQYF	TGTGCCAGCAGCTCAGGACTAGCGGGGGGAGGAGAGCAGTACTTC	TRBJ2-7	TRBD2	few	TRBV5-4
CASSIDKNYGYTF	TGTGCCAGTAGTATTGACAAAAACTATGGCTACACCTTC	TRBJ1-2	NA	NA	TRBV19
CASGLNDRVTGELFF	TGTGCCAGCGGACTCAACGACAGGGTCACCGGGGAGCTGTTTTTT	TRBJ2-2	TRBD1	NA	TRBV14
CASSVDSRGYGYTF	TGTGCCAGCAGCGTAGACAGCAGAGGCTATGGCTACACCTTC	TRBJ1-2	NA	NA	TRBV2
CASSLARLAVSYNEQFF	TGTGCCAGCAGCTTAGCGAGGCTAGCGGTCTCCTACAATGAGCAGTTCTTC	TRBJ2-1	TRBD2	NA	TRBV7-2
CASSIGLPYEQYF	TGTGCCAGCAGTATCGGACTACCCTACGAGCAGTACTTC	TRBJ2-7	NA	NA	TRBV27
CASRELGELFF	TGTGCCAGCAGGGAACTTGGGGAGCTGTTTTTT	TRBJ2-2	NA	few	TRBV2
CASSASPHPGQGNSPLHF	TGCGCCAGCAGCGCGTCTCCACATCCGGGACAGGGTAATTCACCCCTCCACTTT	TRBJ1-6	TRBD1	NA	TRBV5-1
CASSYGLAGQETQYF	TGTGCCAGCAGCTACGGACTAGCGGGGCAAGAGACCCAGTACTTC	TRBJ2-5	TRBD2	NA	TRBV5-4
CASSPYRDRAGYTF	TGTGCCAGCAGCCCATACCGGGACAGGGCTGGCTACACCTTC	TRBJ1-2	TRBD1	NA	TRBV5-8
CASRLTGEAQPQHF	TGTGCCAGCAGATTGACAGGGGAGGCTCAGCCCCAGCATTTT	TRBJ1-5	TRBD1	NA	TRBV6-5
CASSGGTGYENGYTF	TGTGCCAGCAGCGGAGGGACAGGGTATGAGAACGGCTACACCTTC	TRBJ1-2	TRBD1	NA	TRBV7-8
CASTTSGFNSGNTIYF	TGTGCCAGCACCACGTCAGGCTTCAACTCTGGAAACACCATATATTTT	TRBJ1-3	NA	NA	TRBV6-6
CASSLLGGRRGGDTGELFF	TGTGCCAGCAGTTTATTGGGGGGACGAAGGGGAGGTGACACCGGGGAGCTGTTTTTT	TRBJ2-2	NA	once	TRBV28
CASSLGEGSGANVLTF	TGTGCCAGCAGCTTAGGGGAGGGCTCTGGGGCCAACGTCCTGACTTTC	TRBJ2-6	TRBD2	NA	TRBV7-9
CAWGAGSGVYYEQFF	TGTGCCTGGGGGGCGGGTAGCGGGGTGTACTATGAGCAGTTCTTC	TRBJ2-1	TRBD2	once	TRBV30
CASSREVNTEAFF	TGTGCCAGCTCGCGCGAAGTGAACACTGAAGCTTTCTTT	TRBJ1-1	NA	NA	TRBV18
CASRTDRGHYNEQFF	TGTGCCAGCAGAACAGACAGGGGGCATTACAATGAGCAGTTCTTC	TRBJ2-1	TRBD1	NA	TRBV6-5
CAWGRTVDQPQHF	TGTGCCTGGGGGAGGACAGTCGATCAACCCCAGCATTTT	TRBJ1-5	NA	NA	TRBV30
CASSRPGARTEAFF	TGTGCCAGCAGCCGCCCAGGGGCGCGCACTGAAGCTTTCTTT	TRBJ1-1	NA	NA	TRBV6-2/TRBV6-3
CASSGGGTNEKLFF	TGTGCCAGCAGCGGGGGGGGGACTAATGAAAAACTGTTTTTT	TRBJ1-4	NA	NA	TRBV2
CSVRRDSLSYEQYF	TGCAGCGTTAGGCGGGACTCCCTATCCTACGAGCAGTACTTC	TRBJ2-7	NA	NA	TRBV29-1
CASSPTDNRGSPLHF	TGTGCCAGCTCACCAACCGACAATCGGGGATCACCCCTCCACTTT	TRBJ1-6	NA	NA	TRBV18
CASSYGQGMGTDTQYF	TGTGCCAGCAGCTACGGACAGGGGATGGGCACAGATACGCAGTATTTT	TRBJ2-3	TRBD1	NA	TRBV7-8